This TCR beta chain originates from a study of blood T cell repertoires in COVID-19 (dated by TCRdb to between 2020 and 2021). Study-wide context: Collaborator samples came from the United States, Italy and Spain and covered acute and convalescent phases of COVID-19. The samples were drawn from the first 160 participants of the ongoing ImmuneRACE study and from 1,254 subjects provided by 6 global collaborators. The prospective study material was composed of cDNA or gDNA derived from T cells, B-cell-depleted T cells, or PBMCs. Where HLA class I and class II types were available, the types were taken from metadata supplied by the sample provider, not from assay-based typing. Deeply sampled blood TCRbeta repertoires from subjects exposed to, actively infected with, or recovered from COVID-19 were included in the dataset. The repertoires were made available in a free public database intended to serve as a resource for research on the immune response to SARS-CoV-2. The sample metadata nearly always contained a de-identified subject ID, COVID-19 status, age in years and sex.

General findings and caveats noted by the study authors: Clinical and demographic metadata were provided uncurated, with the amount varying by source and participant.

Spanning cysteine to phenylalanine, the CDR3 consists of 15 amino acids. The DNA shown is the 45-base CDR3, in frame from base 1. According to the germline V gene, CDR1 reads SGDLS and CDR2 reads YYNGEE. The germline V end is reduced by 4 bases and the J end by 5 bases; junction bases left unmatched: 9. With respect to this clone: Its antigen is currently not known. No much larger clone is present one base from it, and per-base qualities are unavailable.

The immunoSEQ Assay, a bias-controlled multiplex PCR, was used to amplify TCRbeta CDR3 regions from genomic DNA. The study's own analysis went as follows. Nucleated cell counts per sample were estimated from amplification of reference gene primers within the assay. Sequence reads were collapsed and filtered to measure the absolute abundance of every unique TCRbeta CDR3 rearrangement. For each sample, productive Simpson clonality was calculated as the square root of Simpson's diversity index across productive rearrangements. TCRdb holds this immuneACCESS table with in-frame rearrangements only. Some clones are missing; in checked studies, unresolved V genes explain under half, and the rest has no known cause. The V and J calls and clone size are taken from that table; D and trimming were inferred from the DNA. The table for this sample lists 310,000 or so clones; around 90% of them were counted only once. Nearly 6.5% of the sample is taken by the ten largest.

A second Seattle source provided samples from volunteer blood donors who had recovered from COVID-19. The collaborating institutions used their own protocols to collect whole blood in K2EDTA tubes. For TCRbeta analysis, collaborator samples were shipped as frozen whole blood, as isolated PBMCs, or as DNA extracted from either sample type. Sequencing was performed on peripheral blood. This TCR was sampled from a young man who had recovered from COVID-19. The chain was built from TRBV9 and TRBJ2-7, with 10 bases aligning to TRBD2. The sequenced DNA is TGTGCCAGCAGCACACAAGCGGGAGGGCCAAACGAGCAGTACTTC. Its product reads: CASSTQAGGPNEQYF.